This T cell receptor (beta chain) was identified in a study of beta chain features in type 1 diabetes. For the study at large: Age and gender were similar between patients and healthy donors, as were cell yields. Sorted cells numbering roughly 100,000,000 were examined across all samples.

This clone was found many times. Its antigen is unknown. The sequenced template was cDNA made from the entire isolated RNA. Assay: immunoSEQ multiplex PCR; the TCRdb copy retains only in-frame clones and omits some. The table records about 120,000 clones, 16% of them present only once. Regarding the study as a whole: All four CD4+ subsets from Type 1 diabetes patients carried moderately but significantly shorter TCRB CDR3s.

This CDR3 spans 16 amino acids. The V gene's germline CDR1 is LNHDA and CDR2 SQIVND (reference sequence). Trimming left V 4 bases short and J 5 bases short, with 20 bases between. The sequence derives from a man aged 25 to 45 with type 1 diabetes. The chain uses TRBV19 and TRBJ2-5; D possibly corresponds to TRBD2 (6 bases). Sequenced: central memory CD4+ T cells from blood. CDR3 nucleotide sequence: TGTGCCAGTAGTAAGGGAGTGGCGGGGCCCGGGGAGACCCAGTACTTC. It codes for CASSKGVAGPGETQYF.